A single sample gave rise to the 8 T cell receptor beta chains below, sequenced in a study of T cells in Graves' hyperthyroidism and ophthalmopathy. What was amplified from RNA transcripts were TCR beta CDR3 regions. The TCR CDR3 was amplified in a first-round RT-PCR using the HTBI primer set. A single record per CDR3 protein comes from TCRdb applying MiXCR to the multiplex PCR reads. Here the sample spans hundreds of thousands of distinct CDR3 sequences, roughly 15% being singletons. The sequencing sample was made of blood. The receptors were gathered from a woman in her late teens or twenties with Graves' hyperthyroidism.

The rearrangement links TRBV12-3 or TRBV12-4 to TRBJ2-2; 12 bases are a match to TRBD2. The CDR3 is made up of 16 amino acids. Trimming took 6 bases from V and 6 from J; bases not matched to a gene: 8. In DNA, the CDR3 is TGTGCCAGCAGACCCGGGGGACTAGCGGGCTCCGGGGAGCTGTTTTTT. Translating it yields CASRPGGLAGSGELFF.

This clonotype was detected ten times or more. The V and J genes are TRBV20-1 and TRBJ2-1; 14 bases match TRBD2. The CDR3 is 20 residues long. The V gene's germline CDR1 is DFQATT and CDR2 SNEGSKA (reference sequence). V lost 3 bases, J lost 6 bases, and 19 bases stayed unmatched. The CDR3 region has the DNA TGCAGTGCTAGGAAGGCATTCGGGACTAGCGGGAGCGGGACTTTCAATGAGCAGTTCTTC. This encodes CSARKAFGTSGSGTFNEQFF.

The chain carries TRBV28 and TRBJ2-7; the match to TRBD1 covers 11 bases. This CDR3 contains 13 residues. Unmatched junction bases numbered 4, after V lost 10 bases and J lost 2 bases. Germline CDR1 MDHEN, CDR2 SYDVKM. The CDR3 sequence is CATVDRGPYEQYF. The CDR3, as DNA: TGTGCCACAGTGGACAGGGGGCCCTACGAGCAGTACTTC.

The chain is built from TRBV3-1 and TRBJ2-2, with TRBD2 matching over 8 bases. Per germline, CDR1 LGHDT and CDR2 YNNKEL (reference sequence). V dropped 4 bases and J dropped 6; count of bases not matched to a gene: 4. This CDR3 is built from 14 residues. The CDR3 DNA sequence: TGTGCCAGCAGCCGGGCGGGAGGATCCGGGGAGCTGTTTTTT. Its translation is CASSRAGGSGELFF.

This clonotype was seen a single time. The chain links TRBV5-6 to TRBJ1-2, with TRBD1 as a possible D gene (6 bases). The germline V gene has CDR1 SGHDT and CDR2 YYEEEE. CDR3 length equals 12 residues. Trimming pared 7 bases from V and 4 bases from J, leaving 11 bases between. This CDR3 is CASEKQGYGYTF. CDR3 bases: TGTGCCAGCGAGAAACAGGGCTATGGCTACACCTTC.

This CDR3 is CASSVEGIGDTQYF. The CDR3 DNA follows: TGTGCCAGCAGCGTAGAAGGCATCGGAGATACGCAGTATTTT. The chain has TRBV9 and TRBJ2-3; unclear D gene. This CDR3 region has 14 residues. The germline CDR1 and CDR2 sequences are SGDLS and YYNGEE. The V gene lost 0 bases and the J gene lost 5 bases, with 10 bases spanning the gap.

The CDR3 DNA follows: TGTGCCAGCAGTACCCAGGGGTCCCCTTTCTACGAGCAGTACTTC. Protein sequence: CASSTQGSPFYEQYF. The genes are TRBV27 and TRBJ2-7; D possibly corresponds to TRBD1 (6 bases). V was trimmed by 5 bases and J by 3 bases, leaving 17 bases between them. Germline V gene data show CDR1 as MNHEY and CDR2 as SMNVEV (reference sequence). The CDR3 is 15 amino acids.

Comment on this clonotype: The junction departs from the called germline gene at one end, perhaps through a read error. The chain couples TRBV7-2 to TRBJ1-2; no clear D. In germline, CDR1 is SGHTA, CDR2 FQGNSA. This CDR3 is 14 amino acids long. The CDR3 nucleotides read TGTGCCAGCAGGCCCGTCATCTCCAACTATGGCTGCACCTTC. Its protein product is CASRPVISNYGCTF.